This TCR beta chain was captured by sequencing in a study of cytotoxic CD8 clonotypes in ibrutinib-treated CLL. Overall study context: The group held 11 to 12 relapsed/refractory and roughly 15 treatment-naive patients, with some 17 IGHV unmutated. Points from the study as a whole: Under treatment, the uncommon public clonotypes either contracted or remained stable. Baseline clonality, above age-matched healthy donor levels, tracked circulating CD8+ T-cell counts.

The CDR3 has 15 amino acids. Germline V gives CDR1 GTSNPN, CDR2 SVGIG (reference sequence). V was pared by 5 bases and J by 2 bases, with 5 bases of the junction left unmatched. As to this clone: No antigen is known for it.

Method: immunoSEQ multiplex PCR; TCRdb's copy keeps in-frame clones and lacks some. The sample shows approximately 24,000 clones, approximately 72% of them seen only once. The specimen comprised PBMCs, sampled before ibrutinib treatment. The chain uses TRBV30 and TRBJ2-3; 12 bases match TRBD1. The receptor's source is a human donor with chronic lymphocytic leukemia. CDR3 sequence reads: CAWAGQGAFTDTQYF. The CDR3 region has the DNA TGTGCCTGGGCGGGACAGGGGGCCTTCACAGATACGCAGTATTTT.